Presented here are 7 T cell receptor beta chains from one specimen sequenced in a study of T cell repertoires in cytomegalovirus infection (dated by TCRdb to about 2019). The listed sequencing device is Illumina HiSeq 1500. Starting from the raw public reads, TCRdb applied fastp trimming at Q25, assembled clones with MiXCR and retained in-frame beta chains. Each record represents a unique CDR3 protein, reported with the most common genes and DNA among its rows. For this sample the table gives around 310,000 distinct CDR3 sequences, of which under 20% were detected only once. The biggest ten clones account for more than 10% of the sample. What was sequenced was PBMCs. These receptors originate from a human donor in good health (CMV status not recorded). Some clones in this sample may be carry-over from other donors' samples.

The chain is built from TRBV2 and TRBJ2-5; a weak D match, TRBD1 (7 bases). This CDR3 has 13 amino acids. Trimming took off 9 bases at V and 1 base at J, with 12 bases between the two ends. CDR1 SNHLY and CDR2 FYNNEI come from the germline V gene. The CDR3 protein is CASRRGAQETQYF. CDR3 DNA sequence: TGTGCCAGTCGCAGGGGGGCCCAAGAGACCCAGTACTTC.

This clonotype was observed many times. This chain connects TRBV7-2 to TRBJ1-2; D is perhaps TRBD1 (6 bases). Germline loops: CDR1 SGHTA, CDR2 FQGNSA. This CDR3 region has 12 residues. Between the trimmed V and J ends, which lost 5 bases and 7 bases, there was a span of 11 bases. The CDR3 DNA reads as TGTGCCAGCAGCCCGGCAGGGGCTGGCTACACCTTC. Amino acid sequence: CASSPAGAGYTF. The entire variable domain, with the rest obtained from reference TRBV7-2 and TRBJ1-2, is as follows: GAGVSQSPSNKVTEKGKDVELRCDPISGHTALYWYRQSLGQGLEFLIYFQGNSAPDKSGLPSDRFSAERTGGSVSTLTIQRTQQEDSAVYLCASSPAGAGYTFGSGTRLTVV.

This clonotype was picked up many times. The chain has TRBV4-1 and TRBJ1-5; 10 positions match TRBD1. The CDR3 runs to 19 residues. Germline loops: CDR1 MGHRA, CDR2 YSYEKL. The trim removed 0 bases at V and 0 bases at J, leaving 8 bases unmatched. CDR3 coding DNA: TGCGCCAGCAGCCAAGATCTGGGACAGGGGTTTTATAGCAATCAGCCCCAGCATTTT. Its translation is CASSQDLGQGFYSNQPQHF.

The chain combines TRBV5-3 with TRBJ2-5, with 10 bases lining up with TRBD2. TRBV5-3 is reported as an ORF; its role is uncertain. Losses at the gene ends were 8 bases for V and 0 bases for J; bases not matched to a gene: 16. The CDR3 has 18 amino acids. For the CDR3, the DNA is TGTGCCAGCAGCCGCCCCATCACTAGCGGGGAAAACCAAGAGACCCAGTACTTC. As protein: CASSRPITSGENQETQYF.

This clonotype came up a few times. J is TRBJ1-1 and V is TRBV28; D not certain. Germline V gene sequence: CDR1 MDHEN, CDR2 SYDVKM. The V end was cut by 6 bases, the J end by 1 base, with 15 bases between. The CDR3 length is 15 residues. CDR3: CASSNPRTGNTEAFF. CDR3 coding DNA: TGTGCCAGCAGCAACCCGCGGACGGGGAACACTGAAGCTTTCTTT.

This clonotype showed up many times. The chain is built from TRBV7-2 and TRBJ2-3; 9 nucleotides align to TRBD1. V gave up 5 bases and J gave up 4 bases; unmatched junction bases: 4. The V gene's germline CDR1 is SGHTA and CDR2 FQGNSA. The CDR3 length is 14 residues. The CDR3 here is CASSQTGGPDTQYF. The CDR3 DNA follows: TGTGCCAGCAGCCAAACAGGGGGCCCAGATACGCAGTATTTT.

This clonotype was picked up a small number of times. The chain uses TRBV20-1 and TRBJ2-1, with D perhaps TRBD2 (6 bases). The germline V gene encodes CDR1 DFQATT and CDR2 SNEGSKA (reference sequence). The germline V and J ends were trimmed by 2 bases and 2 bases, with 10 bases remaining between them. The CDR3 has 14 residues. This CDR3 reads CSARMAGPYNEQFF. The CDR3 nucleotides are TGCAGTGCTAGAATGGCGGGGCCCTACAATGAGCAGTTCTTC.